These T cell receptor beta chains were read from a single sample in a study of cytomegalovirus exposure and HLA in healthy donors. This table comes from immunoSEQ multiplex PCR, and its TCRdb copy is limited to in-frame clones, with some not included. Its table records about 150,000 clones. The sequenced sample was PBMCs. The receptors derive from a woman aged 45 to 65 in good health and CMV-seronegative. CDR3s include the opening cysteine and the closing phenylalanine or tryptophan. A D gene is named only where the DNA matches it firmly.

TRBJ1-2	-	TRBV5-1	CASSSREGGHGYTF	TGCGCCAGCAGCTCCCGTGAGGGGGGGCATGGCTACACCTTC
TRBJ1-5	-	TRBV5-6	CASSLGRPGNQPQHF	TGTGCCAGCAGCTTGGGAAGGCCAGGGAATCAGCCCCAGCATTTT
TRBJ1-4	-	TRBV2	CASSRGGGNEKLFF	TGTGCCAGCAGTCGCGGGGGAGGTAATGAAAAACTGTTTTTT
TRBJ2-1	TRBD2	TRBV29-1	CSVGLAGGQSEQFF	TGCAGCGTTGGACTAGCGGGGGGGCAGAGTGAGCAGTTCTTC
TRBJ1-1	-	TRBV5-1	CASSQTQFEAFF	TGCGCCAGCAGCCAAACACAGTTTGAAGCTTTCTTT
TRBJ1-1	TRBD1	TRBV28	CASSSGQGTEAFF	TGTGCCAGCAGTTCCGGACAGGGGACTGAAGCTTTCTTT
TRBJ1-6	TRBD1	TRBV7-9	CASSRWDSVNSPLHF	TGTGCCAGCAGCCGATGGGACAGCGTTAATTCACCCCTCCACTTT
TRBJ2-5	-	TRBV30	CAWSGGRGETQYF	TGTGCCTGGAGTGGGGGTCGGGGAGAGACCCAGTACTTC
TRBJ1-2	-	TRBV7-7	CASSLARLGGGGYTF	TGTGCTAGCAGCTTAGCGCGTCTCGGAGGTGGTGGCTACACCTTC
TRBJ2-1	TRBD2	TRBV6-6	CASSYGTSSYNEQFF	TGTGCCAGCAGTTACGGGACTAGCTCCTACAATGAGCAGTTCTTC
TRBJ1-2	TRBD1	TRBV27	CASRPTGELGYGYTF	TGTGCCAGCAGACCAACAGGGGAGCTGGGCTATGGCTACACCTTC
TRBJ1-2	TRBD1	TRBV18	CASSPPLSGTGGDGYTF	TGTGCCAGCTCACCCCCACTATCCGGGACAGGGGGCGATGGCTACACCTTC
TRBJ1-2	-	TRBV2	CASSELTDMGEGYTF	TGTGCCAGCAGTGAGTTGACTGACATGGGAGAGGGCTACACCTTC
TRBJ2-1	TRBD2	TRBV9	CASSVGPASGASYNEQFF	TGTGCCAGCAGCGTAGGGCCGGCTAGCGGAGCCTCCTACAATGAGCAGTTCTTC
TRBJ1-5	TRBD1	TRBV19	CASRGQPNQPQHF	TGTGCCAGTAGGGGACAGCCCAATCAGCCCCAGCATTTT
TRBJ2-7	-	TRBV21-1	CASSDRSGEYEQYF	TGTGCCAGCAGCGATAGATCAGGGGAGTACGAGCAGTACTTC
TRBJ2-7	-	TRBV5-8	CASSPLDEQYF	TGTGCCAGCAGCCCGTTAGACGAGCAGTACTTC
TRBJ1-1	-	TRBV18	CASSPEMFGTEAFF	TGTGCCAGCTCACCAGAGATGTTCGGCACTGAAGCTTTCTTT